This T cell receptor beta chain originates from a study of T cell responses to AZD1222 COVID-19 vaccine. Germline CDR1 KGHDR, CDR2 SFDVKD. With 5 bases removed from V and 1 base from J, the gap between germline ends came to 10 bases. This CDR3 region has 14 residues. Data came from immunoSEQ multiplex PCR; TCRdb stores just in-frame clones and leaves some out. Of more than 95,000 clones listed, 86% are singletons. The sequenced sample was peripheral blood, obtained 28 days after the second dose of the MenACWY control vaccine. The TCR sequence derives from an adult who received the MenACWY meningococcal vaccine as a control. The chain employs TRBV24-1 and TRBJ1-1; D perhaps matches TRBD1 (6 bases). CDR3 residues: CATSATGRNTEAFF. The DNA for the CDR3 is TGTGCCACCAGTGCCACAGGGAGGAACACTGAAGCTTTCTTT.